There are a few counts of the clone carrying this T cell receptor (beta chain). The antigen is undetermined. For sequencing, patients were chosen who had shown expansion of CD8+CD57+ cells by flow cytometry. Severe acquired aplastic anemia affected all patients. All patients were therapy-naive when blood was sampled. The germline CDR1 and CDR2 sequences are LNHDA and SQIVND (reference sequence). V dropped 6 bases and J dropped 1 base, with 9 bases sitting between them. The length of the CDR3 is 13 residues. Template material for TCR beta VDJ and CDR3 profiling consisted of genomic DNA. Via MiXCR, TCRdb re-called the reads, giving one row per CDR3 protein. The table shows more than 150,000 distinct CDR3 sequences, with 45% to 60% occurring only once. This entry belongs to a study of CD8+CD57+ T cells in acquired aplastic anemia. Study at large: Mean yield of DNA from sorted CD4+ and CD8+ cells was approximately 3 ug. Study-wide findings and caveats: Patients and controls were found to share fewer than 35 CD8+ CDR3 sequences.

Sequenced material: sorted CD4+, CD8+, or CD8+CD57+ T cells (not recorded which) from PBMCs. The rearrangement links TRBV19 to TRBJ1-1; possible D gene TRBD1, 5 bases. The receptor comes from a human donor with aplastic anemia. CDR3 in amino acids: CASRKDTNTEAFF. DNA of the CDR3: TGTGCCAGTAGGAAGGACACGAACACTGAAGCTTTCTTT. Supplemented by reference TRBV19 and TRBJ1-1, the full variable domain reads DGGITQSPKYLFRKEGQNVTLSCEQNLNHDAMYWYRQDPGQGLRLIYYSQIVNDFQKGDIAEGYSVSREKKESFPLTVTSAQKNPTAFYLCASRKDTNTEAFFGQGTRLTVV.